A single sample gave rise to the 25 T cell receptor beta chains below, sequenced in a study of T cells in Graves' hyperthyroidism and ophthalmopathy. TCR beta CDR3 region amplification was performed from RNA transcripts. When the TCR CDR3 underwent first-round RT-PCR, the HTBI primer set was used. One entry per CDR3 protein, called by TCRdb with MiXCR from the multiplex PCR reads. The table records about 410,000 distinct CDR3 sequences, over 12% of them present only once. The sequencing input was blood. The receptors were sampled from a young man with Graves' ophthalmopathy.

This clonotype occurred a few times. The J gene is TRBJ2-1, the V gene TRBV6-5; no reliable D call. The CDR3 has 12 amino acids. Per germline, CDR1 MNHEY and CDR2 SVGAGI. V lost 2 bases and J lost 8, with 7 bases in between. The DNA for the CDR3 is TGTGCCAGCAGTTACCGCGCCCATGAGCAGTTCTTC. Amino acids: CASSYRAHEQFF.

This chain joins TRBV19 and TRBJ1-5, with a weak D call TRBD1 (6 bases). CDR3 length equals 15 residues. Germline V gene data show CDR1 as LNHDA and CDR2 as SQIVND (reference sequence). V lost 8 bases and J 4 bases, leaving 18 bases between the germline ends. CDR3 sequence reads: CASSGRGRRNQPQHF. The CDR3 DNA reads TGTGCCAGTTCGGGCAGGGGAAGAAGGAATCAGCCCCAGCATTTT. The variable domain in full, completed from reference TRBV19 and TRBJ1-5, reads DGGITQSPKYLFRKEGQNVTLSCEQNLNHDAMYWYRQDPGQGLRLIYYSQIVNDFQKGDIAEGYSVSREKKESFPLTVTSAQKNPTAFYLCASSGRGRRNQPQHFGDGTRLSIL.

This clonotype appeared many times. The CDR3 coding sequence is TGTGCCAGCAGTCCGGTCGGGGCGTACAATGAGCAGTTCTTC. This encodes CASSPVGAYNEQFF. The V and J genes are TRBV11-3 and TRBJ2-1; D is tentatively TRBD1 or TRBD2 (5 bases each). Germline-derived CDR1 and CDR2 are SGHNT and YENEEA. Trimming stripped 6 bases from V and 4 bases from J, with 13 bases between. There are 14 residues in the CDR3.

DNA of the CDR3: TGTGCCAGCAGTGTAACAGGGGCCTCAGGGAACATTCAGTACTTC. This codes for CASSVTGASGNIQYF. The chain links TRBV6-1 to TRBJ2-4; the match to TRBD1 covers 7 bases. Per germline, CDR1 MNHNS and CDR2 SASEGT. Unmatched junction bases numbered 10, after V lost 4 bases and J lost 7 bases. This CDR3 comprises 15 residues.

This clonotype turned up a few times. A read error is possible here, since a much larger clone lies one base away. The V and J genes are TRBV6-1 and TRBJ2-7; 8 bases match TRBD2. Germline loops: CDR1 MNHNS, CDR2 SASEGT. V lost 7 bases to trimming and J lost 2 bases; unmatched junction nucleotides: 10. This CDR3 is 15 amino acids long. The CDR3 coding sequence is TGTGCCAGCACCTCGGAGGTAGCGGGACCCTACGAGCAGTACGTC. It codes for CASTSEVAGPYEQYV.

This clonotype appeared many times. This rearrangement joins TRBV30 to TRBJ2-1; D is possibly TRBD1 (6 bases). The germline V gene encodes CDR1 GTSNPN and CDR2 SVGIG (reference sequence). The CDR3 totals 14 residues. The V end was cut by 3 bases, the J end by 4 bases, with 13 bases between. The CDR3 coding sequence is TGTGCCTGGAGGAGACAGGCGTATTACAATGAGCAGTTCTTC. Its protein is CAWRRQAYYNEQFF.

In its sample, this clonotype was seen many times. At one end the junction does not follow the germline gene, possibly because of a read error. This chain links TRBV5-1 with TRBJ1-2; 11 bases fit TRBD1. CDR1 is SGHRS, CDR2 YFSETQ, per germline. The CDR3 spans 14 residues. CDR3 nucleotides: TGTGCCAGCAGCCCTGGACAGGGGGCGGGGGGCTACACCTTC. It is translated as CASSPGQGAGGYTF.

This clonotype has a count of ten or more. The chain carries TRBV27 and TRBJ2-1; TRBD2 might be the D (6 bases). The ends were cut back, 9 bases at V and 0 bases at J, with 12 bases in the middle. This CDR3 comprises 14 residues. Germline CDR1 and CDR2: MNHEY and SMNVEV (reference sequence). The CDR3 DNA reads as TGTGCCAGTCGGGACTTCAGCTCCTACAATGAGCAGTTCTTC. Translating it yields CASRDFSSYNEQFF.

This clonotype was counted at least ten times. The V gene is TRBV20-1, the J gene TRBJ2-7, with a possible D match to TRBD2 (5 bases). Germline CDR1 DFQATT, CDR2 SNEGSKA (reference sequence). The CDR3 is 12 amino acids. V was cut by 6 bases and J by 0 bases, with 9 bases left in between. In DNA, the CDR3 is TGCAGTGCGGTGGAGGACTCCTACGAGCAGTACTTC. Residues: CSAVEDSYEQYF.

This clonotype was detected ten times or more. V gene TRBV7-8 combines with J gene TRBJ1-2; 7 positions match TRBD1. Losses at the gene ends were 5 bases for V and 0 bases for J; bases not matched to a gene: 9. CDR1 SGHVS and CDR2 FQNEAQ come from the germline V gene. The CDR3 is 16 residues long. CDR3 in amino acids: CASSQKRTGANYGYTF. DNA of the CDR3: TGTGCCAGCAGCCAAAAACGTACAGGGGCTAACTATGGCTACACCTTC.

This clonotype was counted ten times or more. V and J are TRBV4-1 and TRBJ1-1; TRBD1 matches at 10 bases. CDR3 length: 15 amino acids. Germline CDR1 and CDR2: MGHRA and YSYEKL. V was pared by 1 base and J by 4 bases, with 3 bases of the junction left unmatched. The CDR3 nucleotides are TGCGCCAGCAGCCAAGGACAGGGGGCAGGCACTGAAGCTTTCTTT. It encodes CASSQGQGAGTEAFF.

Worth noting for this clonotype: One junction end disagrees with the germline gene, perhaps due to a read error. The V and J genes are TRBV19 and TRBJ2-1; D possibly matches TRBD1 or TRBD2 (6 bases each). Per the germline V gene, CDR1 is LNHDA and CDR2 is SQIVND (reference sequence). This CDR3 has 16 residues. The CDR3 region is CASKTSRGAGYNEQLF. The CDR3, as DNA: TGTGCCAGTAAGACCTCGAGGGGGGCTGGTTACAATGAGCAGCTCTTC.

For this clonotype: This may be a read error, as it is one base from a much larger clone. The CDR3 nucleotides read TGTGCCAGCAGCCAAGCGGGAGGGTACAATGAGCAGTACTTC. Its protein is CASSQAGGYNEQYF. The chain recombines TRBV14 with TRBJ2-1; 8 nucleotides align to TRBD2. The J call may not be correct, given that the DNA end is closer to TRBJ2-7. The length of the CDR3 is 14 residues. CDR1 and CDR2 (germline): SGHDN, FVKESK.

In this sample, this clonotype turned up a few times. The chain recombines TRBV2 with TRBJ2-3, with D possibly being TRBD2 (5 bases). V was clipped by 10 bases and J by 8 bases, with 22 bases between them. CDR3 size: 14 residues. Germline values: CDR1 SNHLY, CDR2 FYNNEI. The CDR3 is CATRVLDYSSTQYF. As DNA, the CDR3 is TGTGCCACACGAGTGTTAGACTACTCATCTACGCAGTATTTT.

This clonotype came up many times. This rearrangement joins TRBV7-2 to TRBJ1-4; D may be TRBD1 (6 bases). CDR1 and CDR2 (germline): SGHTA, FQGNSA. The CDR3 runs to 14 residues. V lost 5 bases, J lost 3 bases, and 10 bases lay in between. CDR3 region: CASSRGGANEKLFF. The CDR3 DNA sequence: TGTGCCAGCAGCCGAGGGGGGGCTAATGAAAAACTGTTTTTT. The whole variable domain, remainder taken from reference TRBV7-2 and TRBJ1-4, is GAGVSQSPSNKVTEKGKDVELRCDPISGHTALYWYRQSLGQGLEFLIYFQGNSAPDKSGLPSDRFSAERTGGSVSTLTIQRTQQEDSAVYLCASSRGGANEKLFFGSGTQLSVL.

This clonotype was detected once. This chain connects TRBV3-1 to TRBJ2-1; 14 bases align to TRBD2. The CDR3 totals 17 residues. The ends lost 1 base at V and 10 bases at J; junction bases unmatched: 9. Germline loops: CDR1 LGHDT, CDR2 YNNKEL (reference sequence). The CDR3 loop reads CASSQGTSGRSAWEQFF. CDR3 nucleotide sequence: TGTGCCAGCAGCCAAGGGACTAGCGGGAGGTCCGCATGGGAGCAGTTCTTC.

This clonotype appeared a few times. The CDR3 nucleotides read TGTGCCAGTGGAAGCGACCTTAACACCGGGGAGCTGTTTTTT. It codes for CASGSDLNTGELFF. The chain links TRBV25-1 to TRBJ2-2; no firm D call. The CDR3 extends over 14 amino acids. V was cut by 9 bases and J by 2 bases, with 13 bases left in between. Germline V gene sequence: CDR1 MGHDK, CDR2 SYGVNS.

The sample holds many counts of this clonotype. The chain links TRBV4-1 to TRBJ1-5; D is undetermined. This CDR3 spans 17 amino acids. The V and J ends lost 1 base and 3 bases respectively, with 16 bases between them. Germline loops: CDR1 MGHRA, CDR2 YSYEKL. CDR3 sequence (DNA): TGCGCCAGCAGCCAAGTACCACAGTGGGGATCCAATCAGCCCCAGCATTTT. Amino acid sequence: CASSQVPQWGSNQPQHF.

The chain employs TRBV6-1 and TRBJ1-1; D remains ambiguous. V gave up 4 bases and J gave up 6 bases, with 9 bases separating them. Germline assignment: CDR1 MNHNS and CDR2 SASEGT. The CDR3 loop spans 12 amino acids. The CDR3 reads CASSVQRAEAFF. The DNA of the CDR3 is TGTGCCAGCAGTGTCCAGAGGGCTGAAGCTTTCTTT.

This clonotype was counted ten times or more. The chain has TRBV4-1 and TRBJ1-5; tentatively, D is TRBD1 (6 bases). CDR1 and CDR2 from the germline V gene are MGHRA and YSYEKL. This CDR3 contains 19 residues. Trimming cost V 1 base and J 0 bases, with 19 bases left between them. The CDR3 spells CASSQGTAGAVYSNQPQHF. DNA of the CDR3: TGCGCCAGCAGCCAAGGGACAGCGGGTGCGGTTTATAGCAATCAGCCCCAGCATTTT.

This clonotype occurred a few times. The V gene is TRBV5-1, the J gene TRBJ2-2, with TRBD2 identical over 8 bases. With 0 bases clipped from V and 5 bases from J, the junction kept 12 bases outside the gene matches. Germline V CDR1 and CDR2: SGHRS, YFSETQ. The CDR3 loop spans 18 amino acids. CDR3 loop: CASSLVPRGLEGTGELFF. CDR3 sequence (DNA): TGCGCCAGCAGCTTGGTGCCCAGGGGACTAGAAGGGACCGGGGAGCTGTTTTTT.

The DNA of the CDR3 is TGCGCCAGCAGCCAAGGAACAGGGGCCACTGAAGCTTTCTTT. Translating gives CASSQGTGATEAFF. The chain recombines TRBV4-1 with TRBJ1-1; 7 nucleotides align to TRBD1. V was pared by 1 base and J by 4 bases, with 3 bases of the junction left unmatched. This CDR3 is built from 14 residues. Germline-derived CDR1 and CDR2 are MGHRA and YSYEKL.

This clonotype was counted between two and nine times. The chain is built from TRBV10-1 and TRBJ2-3, with D tentatively TRBD1 (5 bases). Germline assignment: CDR1 WNHNN and CDR2 SYGVQD (reference sequence). The CDR3 has 16 amino acids. V gave up 2 bases and J gave up 2 bases, with 14 bases separating them. CDR3 in DNA: TGCGCCAGCAGTGAGCGGTTTGACAGCAACACAGATACGCAGTATTTT. Protein sequence: CASSERFDSNTDTQYF.

This clonotype occurred many times. This CDR3 reads CASSFAGESNQPQHF. Here the CDR3 DNA reads TGTGCCAGCAGTTTCGCAGGGGAAAGCAATCAGCCCCAGCATTTT. The chain recombines TRBV12-3 or TRBV12-4 with TRBJ1-5; D may be TRBD1 (6 bases). The length of the CDR3 is 15 residues. V lost 3 bases to trimming and J lost 1 base, with 10 bases between them.

Ten or more counts support this clonotype. This chain uses TRBV6-1 with TRBJ2-5; TRBD2 aligns across 13 bases. Germline CDR1 reads MNHNS; CDR2 reads SASEGT. V lost 4 bases, J lost 3 bases, and 5 bases stayed unmatched. The CDR3 consists of 16 residues. The CDR3 region has the DNA TGTGCCAGCAGTGTCCCCGGGACTAGCGGGGAAGAGACCCAGTACTTC. This translates into CASSVPGTSGEETQYF.